The 18 T cell receptor beta chains below come from one sample, sequenced in a study of long-term antiretroviral therapy in people with HIV. Researchers report immunoSEQ v3.0 was run at survey level. Clones were sequenced by immunoSEQ multiplex PCR, and TCRdb holds only the in-frame ones, with some missing. The table records over 30,000 clones, 75% to 90% of them present only once. The sequenced sample was unsorted PBMCs, obtained 3.1 years after starting antiretroviral therapy. The origin of the receptors is a woman aged 45-59 years with HIV.

The gene calls are TRBV20-1 and TRBJ2-5; D ambiguous. Per the germline V gene, CDR1 is DFQATT and CDR2 is SNEGSKA (reference sequence). Deletions cut 5 bases from V and 7 bases from J, with 8 bases between. This CDR3 is 10 amino acids long. CDR3 in amino acids: CSADLGTQYF. The CDR3 DNA follows: TGCAGTGCTGACCTGGGGACCCAGTACTTC.

The chain links TRBV6-7 to TRBJ2-7; D is perhaps TRBD1 (6 bases). TRBV6-7 is recorded as an ORF, its role being uncertain. This CDR3 has 15 amino acids. Trimming left V 0 bases short and J 3 bases short, with 12 bases between. The DNA of the CDR3 is TGTGCCAGCAGTTACTCCCCGGACAGACGCTACGAGCAGTACTTC. Amino acid sequence: CASSYSPDRRYEQYF.

The CDR3 is CAISENEAFF. The CDR3 DNA follows: TGTGCCATCAGTGAGAATGAAGCTTTCTTT. The chain is built from TRBV10-3 and TRBJ1-1; D gene uncertain. The CDR3 runs 10 residues. The germline V gene has CDR1 ENHRY and CDR2 SYGVKD. V gave up 2 bases and J gave up 7 bases, with 2 bases separating them.

The J gene is TRBJ1-1, the V gene TRBV5-4; D remains ambiguous. The CDR3 length is 12 residues. V lost 3 bases and J lost 1, with 4 bases in between. CDR1 and CDR2 (germline): SGHNT, YYREEE (reference sequence). The CDR3 nucleotides read TGTGCCAGCAGCTGGGGGAACACTGAAGCTTTCTTT. Its protein product is CASSWGNTEAFF.

The chain joins TRBV5-4 to TRBJ1-2; TRBD1 matches at 8 bases. The V gene end was trimmed by 0 bases and the J gene end by 4 bases; junction bases not matched to a gene: 5. CDR1 and CDR2 from the germline V gene are SGHNT and YYREEE (reference sequence). The CDR3 spans 15 residues. CDR3 region: CASSLAGTGPYGYTF. The CDR3 bases are TGTGCCAGCAGCTTGGCCGGGACAGGTCCCTATGGCTACACCTTC.

The V and J genes are TRBV10-3 and TRBJ2-7; 12 positions match TRBD2. With 8 bases clipped from V and 1 base from J, the junction kept 0 bases outside the gene matches. The CDR3 is 13 amino acids. CDR1 and CDR2 from the germline V gene are ENHRY and SYGVKD. The CDR3 loop reads CAIGTSGSYEQYF. CDR3 in DNA: TGTGCCATCGGGACTAGCGGGTCCTACGAGCAGTACTTC.

The rearrangement links TRBV5-4 to TRBJ2-5, with 7 positions matching TRBD1. This CDR3 contains 14 residues. Losses at the gene ends were 0 bases for V and 5 bases for J; bases not matched to a gene: 4. The germline gives CDR1 SGHNT, CDR2 YYREEE (reference sequence). In DNA, the CDR3 is TGTGCCAGCAGCTTGGCCGGGACAGAGGAGACCCAGTACTTC. Its translation is CASSLAGTEETQYF.

This clone qualifies as medium-sized. This sequence joins TRBV6-5 and TRBJ1-5, with 7 bases lining up with TRBD1. The germline V gene has CDR1 MNHEY and CDR2 SVGAGI. V gave up 5 bases and J gave up 4 bases; unmatched junction bases: 5. This CDR3 has 14 amino acids. The CDR3 sequence is CASSQGQKNQPQHF. CDR3 bases: TGTGCCAGCAGTCAGGGACAGAAGAATCAGCCCCAGCATTTT.

The chain recombines TRBV15 with TRBJ1-1; D is unresolved. Germline lookup yields CDR1 LNHNV and CDR2 YYDKDF (reference sequence). The CDR3 sequence is 12 residues long. V was cut by 3 bases and J by 7 bases, with 9 bases left in between. In DNA, the CDR3 is TGTGCCACCAGCAGTCGCTACGATGAAGCTTTCTTT. Amino acids: CATSSRYDEAFF.

This chain links TRBV30 with TRBJ2-5, with D uncertain. The length of the CDR3 is 12 residues. Trimming removed 2 bases at V and 4 bases at J, with 8 bases between. Germline lookup yields CDR1 GTSNPN and CDR2 SVGIG (reference sequence). CDR3 sequence: CAWSPTGETQYF. As DNA, the CDR3 is TGTGCCTGGAGTCCGACTGGAGAGACCCAGTACTTC.

The CDR3, as DNA: TGCGCCAGCAGCCAAGATTGGGGGGTGGTCACAGATACGCAGTATTTT. Its protein is CASSQDWGVVTDTQYF. V and J are TRBV4-3 and TRBJ2-3; TRBD2 is a possible D gene (6 bases). Between the trimmed V and J ends, which lost 0 bases and 2 bases, there was a span of 12 bases. Germline CDR1 reads LGHNA; CDR2 reads YSLEER. This CDR3 is 16 amino acids long.

The chain carries TRBV5-1 and TRBJ2-5; D may be TRBD2 (5 bases). The CDR3 has 15 residues. Trimming stripped 1 base from V and 3 bases from J, with 13 bases between. In germline, CDR1 is SGHRS, CDR2 YFSETQ. The CDR3: CASSLIGNRKETQYF. The CDR3, as DNA: TGCGCCAGCAGCTTGATCGGGAATCGGAAAGAGACCCAGTACTTC.

This sequence joins TRBV5-1 and TRBJ2-3; D gene uncertain. Germline CDR1 and CDR2: SGHRS and YFSETQ. The length of the CDR3 is 14 residues. V was trimmed by 4 bases and J by 1 base, leaving 10 bases between them. CDR3 residues: CASSPGPGTDTQYF. The DNA of the CDR3 is TGCGCCAGCAGCCCTGGACCCGGCACAGATACGCAGTATTTT.

The genes are TRBV10-3 and TRBJ1-2; 9 nucleotides line up with TRBD1. Germline CDR1 reads ENHRY; CDR2 reads SYGVKD. Trimming at V came to 3 bases and at J to 4 bases, leaving 6 bases not matched to a gene. The CDR3 sequence is 15 residues long. DNA for the CDR3: TGTGCCATCAGTGACCAAGGGACAGGGATCTATGGCTACACCTTC. As protein: CAISDQGTGIYGYTF.

The chain carries TRBV19 and TRBJ2-1, with unresolved D. The V gene's germline CDR1 is LNHDA and CDR2 SQIVND (reference sequence). This CDR3 contains 14 residues. V lost 1 base and J lost 5, with 9 bases in between. CDR3 residues: CASSIGGDDNEQFF. DNA of the CDR3: TGTGCCAGTAGTATAGGAGGCGACGACAATGAGCAGTTCTTC.

The rearrangement links TRBV27 to TRBJ2-5, with 7 bases identical to TRBD2. CDR1 and CDR2 (germline): MNHEY, SMNVEV (reference sequence). Germline trimming cut 5 bases from V and 1 base from J; bases unmatched to any gene: 10. The CDR3 consists of 16 residues. The CDR3 is CASSPIWEGSQETQYF. Here the CDR3 DNA reads TGTGCCAGCAGTCCGATATGGGAGGGAAGCCAAGAGACCCAGTACTTC.

Here the CDR3 reads CASSDKRQGYEQYF. Written as DNA, the CDR3 is TGTGCCAGCAGTGATAAGAGACAGGGGTACGAGCAGTACTTC. The V gene is TRBV25-1, the J gene TRBJ2-7, with 8 nucleotides matching TRBD1. Germline trimming cut 3 bases from V and 4 bases from J; bases unmatched to any gene: 5. Germline V lookup: CDR1 MGHDK, CDR2 SYGVNS. This CDR3 region has 14 residues.

The chain has TRBV25-1 and TRBJ2-1; 11 bases agree with TRBD2. CDR1 is MGHDK, CDR2 SYGVNS, per germline. The CDR3 has 17 amino acids. The V gene end was trimmed by 6 bases and the J gene end by 0 bases; junction bases not matched to a gene: 7. CDR3 sequence reads: CASSSSGGTSSYNEQFF. CDR3 DNA sequence: TGTGCCAGCAGCTCTAGCGGGGGGACGAGCTCCTACAATGAGCAGTTCTTC.